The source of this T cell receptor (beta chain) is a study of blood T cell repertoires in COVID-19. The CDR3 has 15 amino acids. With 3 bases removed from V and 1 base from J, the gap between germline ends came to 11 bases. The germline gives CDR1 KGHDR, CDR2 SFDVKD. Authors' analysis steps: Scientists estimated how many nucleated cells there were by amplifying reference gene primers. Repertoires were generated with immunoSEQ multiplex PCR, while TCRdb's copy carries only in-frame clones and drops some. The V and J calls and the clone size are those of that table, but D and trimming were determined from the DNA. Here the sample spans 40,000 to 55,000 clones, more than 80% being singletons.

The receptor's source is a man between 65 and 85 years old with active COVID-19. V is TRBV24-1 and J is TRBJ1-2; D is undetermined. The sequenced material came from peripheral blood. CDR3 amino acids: CATSDGREGNYGYTF. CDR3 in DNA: TGTGCCACCAGTGATGGGAGGGAAGGTAACTATGGCTACACCTTC.